This T cell receptor (beta chain) was profiled in a study of HIV-infected patients and healthy controls (dated by TCRdb to between 2012 and 2015). As for the study more broadly: CD4 counts were modestly but significantly increased in most of the 16 patients after three months of therapy, but they remained below normal ranges. CD8 counts showed no consistent shift during early therapy, whereas the CD4:CD8 ratio rose slightly. After a further year of therapy, viral load was undetectable in all patients, having already become undetectable in about 75% of the 16 patients by the second bleed. Patients lacked overall T-cell lymphocytopenia, and total CDR3 counts per chain did not differ significantly from controls. Whether deep TCR repertoire sequencing of small blood samples from HIV patients could capture immune perturbation and reconstitution was tested in the study. What the study reported, not specific to this receptor: The study did not determine donor HLA types. HIV-infected repertoires showed significantly elevated mean Gini indices relative to controls, which possibly reflects oligoclonality. Rare events from HIV-infected data received too much weight under size-matching, and comparisons were complicated by unequal numbers of distinct sequences between patients and controls. Healthy controls shared more CDR3s between individuals than HIV+ patients, by Jaccard index and by count of highly shared sequences. The observed differences in diversity could not be explained by the slight differences in age and sex profiles between the study cohorts. Compared with untreated HIV+ repertoires, healthy control repertoires had roughly threefold more distinct CDR3s and higher Shannon diversity. In the samples, alpha-beta chain pairing was left undetermined. Alpha-chain CDR3s from MAIT cells occurred at high frequency in healthy controls but were severely depleted in HIV+ repertoires. The use of whole blood limited sequencing depth and precluded separation of the dynamics of distinct T-cell subpopulations. A major limit on how widely the findings apply, in the view of the authors, was that only sixteen HIV-infected individuals were processed. Mean usage differed significantly between HIV-infected patients and controls for eight alpha and eight beta V genes. Most CMV-associated CDR3s became more frequent during therapy, although their change was not significant, whereas HIV-associated CDR3s showed a significant decrease in frequency. In size-matched repertoire data, the apparent post-therapy recovery of the Gini index in HIV-infected patients was not replicated.

According to the germline V gene, CDR1 reads MNHEY and CDR2 reads SVGAGI. The trim is 7 bases for V and 2 bases for J, with a gap of 22 bases between the germline ends. From the cysteine through the phenylalanine, the CDR3 covers 17 amino acids. Only CDR3 DNA remains: 51 bases, in frame from the first base. A note on this clonotype: Its antigen target is currently unknown. Per-base qualities were not stored, and no clone one base away is much larger.

Using SuperScript III with primers targeting the alpha and beta constant regions, 400 to 550 ng of RNA was reverse transcribed. Alpha and beta chain libraries were generated separately via chain-specific third strand synthesis with multiplexing indices. The protocol used a single primer pair to amplify all rearrangements within a chain, which avoided primer bias, and attached molecular barcodes to each cDNA molecule. The SP2 sequencing primer site and a random hexamer were carried on a 5' RACE adapter, to which purified cDNA was joined by T4 RNA Ligase 1. Second strand synthesis was performed with Phusion polymerase and primed from the SP2 site, and slow temperature ramps were applied to favor optimal annealing. Joined together, two random hexamer sequences that had both been added before amplification formed the 12-nucleotide barcode of each molecule. P5 and P7 adapter elements plus a second index were added in a short first PCR, which was followed by a roughly 25-cycle amplification PCR with P5s and P7 primers. The libraries went through around 26 PCR cycles in total, were quantified on a Qubit, were sized on a Bioanalyzer, and were diluted to 4 nM. The normalized libraries were sequenced on an Illumina MiSeq using 2 x 250 paired-end kits. Reverse transcription reactions underwent purification over MinElute columns, with elution into 10 ul Tris-Cl. Adapter ligations ran for 20 to 25 hours at 16 degrees C and were afterwards cleaned with AMPure XP beads at a 1:1 ratio. The published analysis was carried out like this. Demultiplexed FASTQ files were processed with a modified Decombinator that output V, J, insert and barcode information. Any sequence that shared a barcode yet differed from the dominant sequence was discarded as an error, and the number of original cDNA molecules was estimated by counting barcodes clustered at Levenshtein distance 3. For downstream analyses, the R packages ineq, vegan, igraph and RCytoscape were used, along with IMGT nomenclature and CDR3 definitions. The authors computed V gene usage over distinct sequences and counted each TCR a single time to avoid skew from clonal expansion. Similarity networks connected unique CDR3 amino acid sequences within a donor whenever two sequences differed by a single Levenshtein edit. Published HIV-specific CDR3s (about 83 alpha, roughly 700 beta) and CMV-specific CDR3s (around 12 alpha, over 200 beta) were compiled and searched for in the repertoires. Random subsampling to size-matched repertoires demonstrated that the decreased diversity in patients did not result from their lower sequence numbers. TCRdb ran its own pipeline on the public reads, namely fastp trimming at Q25 and MiXCR clone calling, and kept in-frame beta chains. Entries that share a CDR3 protein sequence are merged under the most common genes and DNA. These V and J calls derive from TCRdb rather than the authors' analysis. The sample table holds more than 4,500 distinct CDR3 sequences, of which roughly 10% were seen once. The leading ten clones occupy 9.5% to 15% of the sample.

Whole blood was used without fractionating the cells, so the repertoire represented all peripheral T cells without sorting. For RNA extraction, 2.5 ml of peripheral blood was collected into Tempus tubes. HIV-infected adults who had not yet received antiretroviral therapy and were about to begin treatment were enrolled, with the first sixteen eligible patients processed. Patients were deemed ineligible for enrollment if they had febrile or AIDS-related illness, tumors, hepatitis B or C coinfection, immunomodulatory therapy, recent vaccination or treatment interruptions. Residual genomic DNA was removed with the TURBO-DNase kit and globin mRNA was depleted with GLOBINclear. Pretreatment blood from HIV-infected patients was collected just before antiretroviral therapy was started.

The sequencing here drew on blood, taken before antiretroviral therapy. Recombination linked TRBV6-5 to TRBJ2-3, with TRBD2 perhaps the D gene, on 5 matching bases. The source of this sequence is an adult with HIV infection. The CDR3 protein is CASIPRGTPYNTDTQYF. The base sequence is TGTGCCAGCATCCCCCGGGGTACGCCCTACAACACAGATACGCAGTATTTT.